This T cell receptor beta chain was sequenced in a study of blood T cell repertoires in COVID-19. Turning to the study itself: COVID-19 samples from acute and convalescent phases originated in the United States, Italy and Spain. The cDNA or gDNA used as material had been derived from T cells, B-cell-depleted T cells, or PBMCs.

Original analysis: Using reference gene primer amplification, nucleated cell counts were estimated. TCRdb's table, derived via immunoSEQ multiplex PCR, lists solely in-frame clones and lacks some. V and J calls and clone size are as listed in that table; D and trimming were resolved from the DNA. The sample holds approximately 170,000 clones, around 81% seen once. The CDR3 consists of 14 residues. V was cut by 4 bases and J by 8 bases, with 14 bases left in between. In germline, CDR1 is KGHDR, CDR2 SFDVKD. This receptor was taken from a man between 60 and 75 years old with active or convalescent COVID-19. The sequenced sample was peripheral blood. The J gene is TRBJ2-1, the V gene TRBV24-1; possibly TRBD1 for D (6 bases). The CDR3 here is CATSDPGQIHEQFF. In nucleotides, the CDR3 is TGTGCCACCAGTGACCCAGGACAGATCCATGAGCAGTTCTTC.